This is a list of T cell receptor beta chains from one sample in a study of blood T cell repertoires in COVID-19. The data were produced by immunoSEQ multiplex PCR, yet TCRdb's version contains in-frame clones alone and is incomplete. The data contain a few hundred thousand clones, roughly 90% of them seen just once; the ten biggest clones take up about 0.94%. The sequencing sample was made of peripheral blood. Receptors were obtained from a woman aged 40 to 50 who had recovered from COVID-19. The CDR3 runs from the conserved cysteine through the conserved F or W. Each record gives: D gene, J gene, clone size, V gene, CDR3 protein, CDR3 DNA. A D gene is named only where the DNA matches it firmly. For some rows the clone size is stated as once, few or many, or as a class when expanded; others skip it.

>.|TRBJ2-3|.|TRBV7-9
CASSAKQVASTDTQYF
TGTGCCAGCAGCGCCAAACAGGTTGCTAGCACAGATACGCAGTATTTT
>.|TRBJ2-7|.|TRBV3-1/TRBV3-2
CASSQDRDRGPLAGVDSYEQYF
TGTGCCAGCAGCCAAGACCGGGACAGGGGTCCACTAGCGGGAGTGGATTCCTACGAGCAGTACTTC
>.|TRBJ2-3|many|TRBV9
CASNGGSTDTQYF
TGTGCCAGCAACGGCGGGAGCACAGATACGCAGTATTTT
>TRBD2|TRBJ2-7|.|TRBV5-1
CASSLDPQRESNEQYF
TGCGCCAGCAGCTTGGATCCCCAGCGGGAGTCTAACGAGCAGTACTTC
>.|TRBJ2-2|.|TRBV3-1/TRBV3-2
CASSQDGTPGELFF
TGTGCCAGCAGCCAAGACGGGACTCCCGGGGAGCTGTTTTTT
>TRBD2|TRBJ2-3|.|TRBV30
CACATSGNTDTQYF
TGTGCCTGCGCGACTAGCGGGAACACAGATACGCAGTATTTT
>.|TRBJ1-2|.|TRBV7-9
CASSLGPELNPFTF
TGTGCCAGCAGCTTAGGTCCCGAGCTAAACCCCTTCACCTTC
>.|TRBJ1-2|.|TRBV15
CATSGLLRDSNYGYTF
TGTGCCACCAGCGGCCTCCTCCGGGACTCTAACTATGGCTACACCTTC
>.|TRBJ2-4|.|TRBV18
CASSLARENIQYF
TGTGCCAGCTCACTGGCACGGGAAAACATTCAGTACTTC
>.|TRBJ2-5|.|TRBV2
CASNETPGHQETQYF
TGTGCCAGCAATGAGACCCCAGGGCACCAAGAGACCCAGTACTTC
>TRBD2|TRBJ2-3|.|TRBV20-1
CSASLGLAGSTDTQYF
TGCAGTGCTAGTTTGGGACTAGCGGGCAGCACAGATACGCAGTATTTT
>TRBD2|TRBJ2-7|.|TRBV7-2
CASSSGRLGEQYF
TGTGCCAGCAGCTCCGGGAGGCTAGGCGAGCAGTACTTC
>TRBD2|TRBJ2-1|.|TRBV2
CASSDGRLAGFGEQFF
TGTGCCAGCAGTGACGGGAGACTAGCGGGATTTGGTGAGCAGTTCTTC
>.|TRBJ2-5|.|TRBV12-3/TRBV12-4
CASSLAGQTQYF
TGTGCCAGCAGTTTAGCGGGCCAGACCCAGTACTTC
>.|TRBJ2-1|.|TRBV5-1
CASSLELAGYNEQFF
TGCGCCAGCAGCTTGGAACTAGCCGGGTACAATGAGCAGTTCTTC
>.|TRBJ2-7|.|TRBV7-2
CASSLGLHSGEQYF
TGTGCCAGCAGCTTAGGCTTACACTCGGGCGAGCAGTACTTC
>TRBD2|TRBJ2-7|.|TRBV5-1
CASSLGLAVSYEQYF
TGCGCCAGCAGCTTGGGACTAGCGGTGTCCTACGAGCAGTACTTC
>TRBD1|TRBJ1-2|.|TRBV7-2
CASSSQQGVYGYTF
TGTGCCAGCAGCTCCCAACAGGGGGTCTATGGCTACACCTTC
>TRBD2|TRBJ2-2|.|TRBV30
CAWGSGRVDTGELFF
TGTGCCTGGGGAAGCGGGAGGGTAGACACCGGGGAGCTGTTTTTT
>.|TRBJ2-1|.|TRBV4-1
CASSQRNEQFF
TGCGCCAGCAGCCAACGTAATGAGCAGTTCTTC
>.|TRBJ1-1|once|TRBV7-3
CASSLSGNTEAFF
TGTGCCAGCAGCTTAAGCGGGAACACTGAAGCTTTCTTT
>.|TRBJ1-1|once|TRBV5-1
CASSLGLPGNTEAFF
TGCGCCAGCAGCTTGGGGTTGCCAGGGAACACTGAAGCTTTCTTT
>.|TRBJ2-1|.|TRBV19
CASIGGVDEQFF
TGTGCCAGTATAGGGGGTGTCGATGAGCAGTTCTTC
>.|TRBJ1-2|.|TRBV19
CASSRGARGYTF
TGTGCCAGTAGTCGGGGGGCGCGAGGCTACACCTTC
>.|TRBJ2-2|.|TRBV11-3
CASSLVSTMTGELFF
TGTGCCAGCAGCTTAGTGTCCACTATGACCGGGGAGCTGTTTTTT
>TRBD2|TRBJ2-2|.|TRBV6-5
CASSSFVSGSTGELFF
TGTGCCAGCAGTTCCTTTGTTAGCGGGAGCACCGGGGAGCTGTTTTTT
>TRBD1|TRBJ2-2|.|TRBV18
CASSPGQGNTGELFF
TGTGCCAGCTCACCCGGACAGGGGAACACCGGGGAGCTGTTTTTT
>.|TRBJ2-5|.|TRBV7-2
CASSLVGGVQETQYF
TGTGCCAGCAGCTTAGTTGGCGGAGTACAAGAGACCCAGTACTTC
>.|TRBJ2-4|.|TRBV5-5
CASSLSGVLAKNIQYF
TGTGCCAGCAGCTTATCAGGGGTTTTAGCCAAAAACATTCAGTACTTC
>TRBD1|TRBJ1-6|.|TRBV28
CASRELGQLYNSPLHF
TGTGCCAGCAGGGAATTGGGACAGCTCTATAATTCACCCCTCCACTTT
>TRBD2|TRBJ2-7|.|TRBV6-2/TRBV6-3
CASSYSASGAPYEQYF
TGTGCCAGCAGTTACTCGGCTAGCGGGGCCCCCTACGAGCAGTACTTC
>.|TRBJ2-7|.|TRBV3-1/TRBV3-2
CASSQESYEQYF
TGTGCCAGCAGCCAAGAGTCGTACGAGCAGTACTTC
>.|TRBJ1-2|.|TRBV5-4
CASSLEQGNYGYTF
TGTGCCAGCAGCTTGGAACAGGGTAACTATGGCTACACCTTC
>TRBD2|TRBJ2-1|.|TRBV30
CAWSLPLAGGPNEQFF
TGTGCCTGGAGTCTACCCCTAGCGGGAGGGCCGAATGAGCAGTTCTTC
>TRBD1|TRBJ1-1|once|TRBV6-5
CASRTGGTNTEAFF
TGTGCCAGCAGAACAGGGGGTACGAACACTGAAGCTTTCTTT
>TRBD1|TRBJ2-2|.|TRBV6-1
CASSEDEGASTGELFF
TGTGCCAGCAGTGAAGATGAGGGGGCGAGCACCGGGGAGCTGTTTTTT
>TRBD1|TRBJ2-7|once|TRBV27
CASSPGQDLYF
TGTGCCAGCAGCCCGGGACAGGACCTGTACTTC
>TRBD1|TRBJ1-1|.|TRBV27
CASSSLLTGGDVYTEAFF
TGTGCCAGCAGTTCCCTCCTGACAGGGGGCGACGTATACACTGAAGCTTTCTTT
>TRBD2|TRBJ2-1|.|TRBV6-4
CASSEQLAGYNEQFF
TGTGCCAGCAGTGAACAACTAGCGGGGTACAATGAGCAGTTCTTC
>.|TRBJ2-3|.|TRBV5-1
CASTSTDTQYF
TGCGCCAGCACCTCGACAGATACGCAGTATTTT
>TRBD1|TRBJ1-2|.|TRBV30
CAWSARGTGRYDGYTF
TGTGCCTGGAGTGCCCGCGGGACAGGGAGGTACGATGGCTACACCTTC
>TRBD2|TRBJ2-1|.|TRBV10-1
CASSRRLAGGNEQFF
TGCGCCAGCAGTCGGAGACTAGCGGGAGGGAATGAGCAGTTCTTC